This passage covers 10 T cell receptor beta chains from one sample sequenced in a study of cytotoxic CD8 clonotypes in ibrutinib-treated CLL. The protocol was immunoSEQ multiplex PCR, while the TCRdb copy is restricted to in-frame clones and leaves out a portion. The sample consists of roughly 200,000 clones, 75% to 80% of them appearing once. Source: PBMCs, taken after 12 months of ibrutinib treatment. The source of these receptors is a human donor with chronic lymphocytic leukemia.

The chain links TRBV2 to TRBJ2-2; the match to TRBD1 covers 7 bases. The CDR3 runs 13 residues. Trimming removed 5 bases from V and 6 bases from J; junction bases left unmatched: 3. CDR1 and CDR2 (germline): SNHLY, FYNNEI. CDR3: CASSPTGAGELFF. CDR3 bases: TGTGCCAGCAGTCCAACAGGGGCCGGGGAGCTGTTTTTT.

The rearrangement joins TRBV4-1 to TRBJ2-7; D could derive from TRBD1 or TRBD2 (6 bases each). Trimming removed 1 base from V and 2 bases from J, with 15 bases in between. This CDR3 has 16 amino acids. The germline V gene encodes CDR1 MGHRA and CDR2 YSYEKL. The DNA for the CDR3 is TGCGCCAGCAGCCAAGCCCCCCCGGGGGCCGCCTACGAGCAGTACTTC. Translated, it gives CASSQAPPGAAYEQYF.

A note on this clone: An end of the junction does not agree with germline; a read error may underlie this. V usage is TRBV28 and J usage is TRBJ2-4; a weak D match, TRBD1 (5 bases). This CDR3 is 11 amino acids long. Germline V gene lookup returns CDR1 MDHEN and CDR2 SYDVKM. CDR3: CASNTGWWSDF. Written as DNA, the CDR3 is TGTGCCAGCAATACAGGTTGGTGGTCGGACTTC.

This CDR3 reads CASSFPIRGGAGLYEQYF. CDR3 nucleotides: TGTGCCAGCAGCTTCCCGATAAGGGGAGGGGCAGGTCTCTACGAGCAGTACTTC. The chain combines TRBV7-9 with TRBJ2-7, with 7 bases fitting TRBD2. The length of the CDR3 is 18 residues. The V gene's germline CDR1 is SEHNR and CDR2 FQNEAQ (reference sequence). Trimming at V came to 3 bases and at J to 3 bases, leaving 17 bases not matched to a gene.

The chain employs TRBV4-1 and TRBJ2-7; a weak D match, TRBD2 (5 bases). The CDR3 is made up of 15 amino acids. The germline V gene encodes CDR1 MGHRA and CDR2 YSYEKL. The V end was cut by 4 bases, the J end by 1 base, with 14 bases between. The CDR3 DNA follows: TGCGCCAGCAGCCGGATGCGGGTTAGGTCCTACGAGCAGTACTTC. Residues: CASSRMRVRSYEQYF.

Written as DNA, the CDR3 is TGTGCCAGCAGTTATAGGGCCAAAAACATTCAGTACTTC. Translated, it gives CASSYRAKNIQYF. This chain links TRBV6-5 with TRBJ2-4, with no clear D. Trimming removed 3 bases from V and 1 base from J, with 4 bases in between. The CDR3 spans 13 residues. Looked up from germline, CDR1 is MNHEY and CDR2 is SVGAGI.

The rearrangement links TRBV5-7 to TRBJ2-7, with TRBD1 as a possible D gene (5 bases). TRBV5-7 is flagged as an ORF with uncertain function. The CDR3 runs 14 residues. V gave up 1 base and J gave up 2 bases, with 10 bases separating them. The CDR3 region is CASSLYRNTYEQYF. In DNA form, the CDR3 reads TGTGCCAGCAGCTTGTACAGGAACACCTACGAGCAGTACTTC.

The V gene is TRBV5-6, the J gene TRBJ1-6; D is possibly TRBD1 (6 bases). Trimming pared 3 bases from V and 7 bases from J, leaving 20 bases between. This CDR3 is 17 amino acids long. Germline V lookup: CDR1 SGHDT, CDR2 YYEEEE. The CDR3 bases are TGTGCCAGCAGCTCAGCAAAAGGGGGTCTAGGGAATTCACCCCTCCACTTT. It is translated as CASSSAKGGLGNSPLHF.

The J gene is TRBJ2-2, the V gene TRBV28; 10 bases map to TRBD1. V trimming: 3 bases; J trimming: 1 base; junction bases outside the gene matches: 14. The germline CDR1 and CDR2 sequences are MDHEN and SYDVKM. This CDR3 is built from 20 residues. The CDR3 protein is CASSFRGQGLSQKNTGELFF. In DNA, the CDR3 is TGTGCCAGCAGTTTTAGGGGACAGGGGCTATCTCAGAAGAACACCGGGGAGCTGTTTTTT.

V and J are TRBV5-1 and TRBJ2-1; 10 bases line up with TRBD1. The J segment lost 9 bases and the V segment lost 4 bases, leaving 10 bases of the junction unmatched. Germline CDR1 SGHRS, CDR2 YFSETQ. CDR3 length: 15 amino acids. The CDR3 nucleotides are TGCGCCAGCAGCCCGGGACAGGGGTTACTGGGTGAGCAGTTCTTC. This sequence encodes CASSPGQGLLGEQFF.